One sample yielded the 2 T cell receptor beta chains listed below, sequenced in a study of T cell responses to AZD1222 COVID-19 vaccine. Repertoires were generated with immunoSEQ multiplex PCR, while TCRdb's copy carries only in-frame clones and drops some. The repertoire consists of roughly 100,000 clones, with about 89% occurring once and the leading ten covering less than 4%. The sequenced sample was peripheral blood, obtained on day 0 of AZD1222 vaccination. The receptors were sampled from an adult in good health.

The chain couples TRBV12-3 or TRBV12-4 to TRBJ1-1; no reliable D call. V was shortened by 7 bases and J by 6 bases, with 15 bases between the two germline ends. The CDR3 extends over 13 amino acids. The CDR3 here is CASKGGGSPEAFF. The CDR3 DNA is TGTGCCAGCAAAGGAGGCGGCTCCCCTGAAGCTTTCTTT.

The rearrangement uses TRBV19 and TRBJ1-5; perhaps TRBD1 as D (5 bases). The germline V gene has CDR1 LNHDA and CDR2 SQIVND (reference sequence). V lost 5 bases, J lost 0 bases, and 14 bases lay in between. This CDR3 region has 16 residues. The CDR3 sequence: CASSAWGGYSNQPQHF. Written as DNA, the CDR3 is TGTGCCAGTAGTGCCTGGGGGGGGTATAGCAATCAGCCCCAGCATTTT. The complete variable domain, with remaining parts taken from reference TRBV19 and TRBJ1-5, reads DGGITQSPKYLFRKEGQNVTLSCEQNLNHDAMYWYRQDPGQGLRLIYYSQIVNDFQKGDIAEGYSVSREKKESFPLTVTSAQKNPTAFYLCASSAWGGYSNQPQHFGDGTRLSIL.